This T cell receptor (beta chain) was sequenced in a study of memory B cells and T cells in multiple sclerosis (dated by TCRdb to 2017 to 2018). Broadly, across the study: The study compared the TCR beta repertoires of autoproliferating peripheral T cells with those of brain lesion-infiltrating T cells in multiple sclerosis patients. TCR sequencing included a couple of multiple sclerosis patients for whom either brain lesions at autopsy or brain-infiltrating cells from biopsy were available. Study-wide findings and limitations: Because clone-set sizes differed between compartments, counts of shared clonotypes were influenced and normalization was required.

Using the immunoSEQ Platform, TCRbeta CDR3 regions were amplified from extracted genomic DNA. Multiplex PCR, high-throughput sequencing and a vendor bioinformatics pipeline were combined in the immunoSEQ assay. The authors' analysis ran thus. Non-productive sequences and CDR3s shorter than 4 amino acids were excluded, and clonotype frequencies were recalculated for each sample. In immunoSEQ Analyzer 2.0, a clonotype counted as shared when the CDR3 amino acid, V gene and J gene sequences were identical. To normalize repertoire overlap, the number of shared clonotypes was divided by the product of the two clone-set sizes and multiplied by 1000 to give arbitrary units. TCRdb limited this immuneACCESS table to in-frame rearrangements with V and J called. A share of clones is missing; checked studies link under half to unresolved V genes, and the rest is unexplained. The DNA gave D and trimming, while V, J and clone size come from that table. The sample data list about 32,000 clones, and 86% of these were observed just once. Jointly, the top ten make up roughly 3% of the sample.

Details on this clone: Its antigen has not been determined. Base quality data are lacking; no much larger clone is found one base away.

After stimulus-free culture of CFSE-labeled PBMCs, the autoproliferating (CFSEdim) and non-proliferating (CFSEhi) T cell fractions were sequenced separately. A total of 5x10^7 CFSE-labeled PBMCs were cultured for 7 days without stimulus, and replicate wells were then pooled. PBMCs were labeled with roughly 0.5 uM CFSE and were cultured without exogenous stimuli in serum-free AIM-V medium. Before use, PBMCs were isolated by Ficoll density gradient centrifugation and cryopreserved. Using a FACSAria III, live 7-AAD-negative cells were sorted, then washed with PBS and stored frozen at -80 degrees C as dry pellets. The CDR3 goes from the cysteine to the phenylalanine over 14 residues. Only the CDR3 portion is preserved as DNA: 42 bases, with reading frame beginning at the first base. V is reduced by 2 bases and J by 6 bases, leaving a spacing of 11 bases between them. Via the germline V gene, CDR1 is MDHEN and CDR2 SYDVKM.

The sequence is built from TRBV28 and TRBJ2-1, with no D gene named confidently. The sequence was obtained from a human donor with multiple sclerosis. Sequenced material: PBMCs from blood kept in culture. The DNA sequence reads TGTGCCAGCAGTTTACCGTCACCCAGCAATGAGCAGTTCTTC. It translates to CASSLPSPSNEQFF.